Given below is one T cell receptor beta chain in context. This specimen belongs to a study of cytomegalovirus exposure and HLA in healthy donors. PCR amplification relied on 60 Vbeta primers (plus 13 Jbeta primers). Produced via immunoSEQ multiplex PCR; TCRdb's table is partial and in-frame only. The sample holds about 170,000 clones; 70% to 90% are singletons and the top ten take approximately 2%. Sequencing was done on a sample of PBMCs. The receptor was derived from a woman aged 18 to 35 in good health and CMV-seronegative.

The CDR3 nucleotides are TGTGCCAGCAGCTTAGTAGGGGAGCTAGCGGTTACCTACGAGCAGTACTTC. Its protein product is CASSLVGELAVTYEQYF. This chain connects TRBV7-2 to TRBJ2-7, with 7 nucleotides matching TRBD2. With 1 base clipped from V and 2 bases from J, the junction kept 11 bases outside the gene matches. In germline, CDR1 is SGHTA, CDR2 FQGNSA. This CDR3 is built from 17 residues.